This entry concerns a single T cell receptor beta chain. Measured with immunoSEQ multiplex PCR; TCRdb has only the in-frame clones, and not every one. The table includes around 92,000 clones, approximately 92% detected once. This record belongs to a study of T cell changes during pregnancy in multiple sclerosis. This receptor was taken from a female donor with multiple sclerosis, enrolled in a pregnancy study. Specimen: peripheral blood, collected in the first trimester of pregnancy.

CDR3 residues: CASTPRGGHTEAFF. CDR3 DNA: TGTGCCAGCACCCCGCGGGGGGGCCACACTGAAGCTTTCTTT. The chain has TRBV7-9 and TRBJ1-1; maybe TRBD1 (6 bases). V was clipped by 7 bases and J by 3 bases, with 15 bases between them. Germline loops: CDR1 SEHNR, CDR2 FQNEAQ (reference sequence). CDR3 length: 14 amino acids.